Presented here are 10 T cell receptor beta chains from one specimen sequenced in a study of cytomegalovirus exposure and HLA in healthy donors. PCR employed 60 Vbeta and 13 Jbeta primers. The protocol was immunoSEQ multiplex PCR, while the TCRdb copy is restricted to in-frame clones and leaves out a portion. The sample yields roughly 220,000 clones, approximately 81% seen once. Material: PBMCs. Receptors originate from a young man in good health and CMV-seronegative.

V and J are TRBV5-1 and TRBJ1-4, with D tentatively TRBD1 (5 bases). Germline values: CDR1 SGHRS, CDR2 YFSETQ. With 2 bases removed from V and 5 bases from J, the gap between germline ends came to 10 bases. The CDR3 runs 14 residues. The CDR3 coding sequence is TGCGCCAGCAGCTTAGGGGATTTGAATGAAAAACTGTTTTTT. Translation: CASSLGDLNEKLFF.

This clone has just one count. The V and J genes are TRBV7-2 and TRBJ2-5; D might be TRBD1 (6 bases). CDR3 size: 14 residues. Germline V lookup: CDR1 SGHTA, CDR2 FQGNSA. Trimming took off 5 bases at V and 2 bases at J, with 12 bases between the two ends. The CDR3 nucleotides are TGTGCCAGCAGCCCTTACAGGGAACAAGAGACCCAGTACTTC. Protein sequence: CASSPYREQETQYF.

This chain joins TRBV28 and TRBJ1-1; D gene unclear. The CDR3 consists of 15 residues. Trimming cost V 7 bases and J 0 bases, with 15 bases left between them. CDR1 and CDR2 (germline): MDHEN, SYDVKM. CDR3 region: CASTFFGRLNTEAFF. CDR3 nucleotide sequence: TGTGCCAGCACCTTCTTCGGTCGGTTGAACACTGAAGCTTTCTTT.

The chain couples TRBV6-5 to TRBJ1-4; D not certain. The CDR3 length is 16 residues. V shed 2 bases and J shed 8 bases, with 18 bases lying between them. Germline V CDR1 and CDR2: MNHEY, SVGAGI. The chain's CDR3 is CASSYLTLGREEKLFF. CDR3 coding DNA: TGTGCCAGCAGTTACCTTACCTTGGGAAGGGAGGAAAAACTGTTTTTT.

The CDR3 DNA sequence: TGTGCCAGCAGTTCCCGTCAGGGGGCCGTAATACGCACAGATACGCAGTATTTT. This gives the protein CASSSRQGAVIRTDTQYF. The V gene is TRBV28, the J gene TRBJ2-3; 8 nucleotides match TRBD1. The V and J ends lost 4 bases and 1 base, in that order; junction bases with no gene match: 13. This CDR3 has 18 amino acids. Germline V gene sequence: CDR1 MDHEN, CDR2 SYDVKM.

This chain joins TRBV11-2 and TRBJ1-2, with 8 bases matching TRBD1. The CDR3 loop spans 14 amino acids. After removal of 4 bases from V and 5 bases from J, the junction contained 6 bases not matched to a gene. Per germline, CDR1 SGHAT and CDR2 FQNNGV. The CDR3 sequence is CASSYGQGFYGYTF. The CDR3 coding sequence is TGTGCCAGCAGCTACGGACAGGGATTTTATGGCTACACCTTC.

The V gene is TRBV6-5, the J gene TRBJ2-1, with 9 bases matching TRBD1. The CDR3 runs 15 residues. Germline CDR1 and CDR2: MNHEY and SVGAGI. V lost 5 bases to trimming and J lost 6 bases; unmatched junction nucleotides: 8. The CDR3 spells CASSPTGGGFNEQFF. The CDR3 DNA is TGTGCCAGCAGTCCGACAGGGGGAGGGTTCAATGAGCAGTTCTTC.

V gene TRBV29-1 combines with J gene TRBJ1-3; D is unresolved. Per germline, CDR1 SQVTM and CDR2 ANQGSEA. This CDR3 comprises 13 residues. The ends were cut back, 5 bases at V and 0 bases at J, with 8 bases in the middle. CDR3 protein: CSVQASSGNTIYF. The CDR3 DNA follows: TGCAGCGTTCAGGCGAGCTCTGGAAACACCATATATTTT.

The sample holds one count of this clone. The rearrangement uses TRBV28 and TRBJ1-2; possible D gene TRBD1, 6 bases. In germline, CDR1 is MDHEN, CDR2 SYDVKM. CDR3 length: 12 residues. V was pared by 5 bases and J by 2 bases, with 6 bases between. The chain's CDR3 is CASSTGNYGYTF. In nucleotides, the CDR3 is TGTGCCAGCAGTACAGGGAACTATGGCTACACCTTC.

The gene calls are TRBV2 and TRBJ2-5; a possible D gene is TRBD2 (5 bases). The end of the DNA is better explained by TRBJ2-7, so the J call may be wrong. This CDR3 has 15 residues. In germline, CDR1 is SNHLY, CDR2 FYNNEI. In nucleotides, the CDR3 is TGTGCCAGCAGTGGGGCAATCGGAGGTTCCTACGAGCAGTACTTC. Translation gives CASSGAIGGSYEQYF.